This record looks at one T cell receptor (beta chain) sequence and its context. J lost 4 bases, V lost 8 bases, and 9 bases had no gene match. CDR1 is SNHLY, CDR2 FYNNEI, per germline. The CDR3 is made up of 14 amino acids. The record originates from a study of blood T cell repertoires in COVID-19. Across the study: Samples representing acute and convalescent COVID-19 were sourced from the United States, Italy and Spain. From T cells, B-cell-depleted T cells, or PBMCs came the material, which was cDNA or gDNA.

In the study's own analysis: For nucleated cells, counts were estimated from reference gene primer amplification. Repertoires were generated with immunoSEQ multiplex PCR, while TCRdb's copy carries only in-frame clones and drops some. The V and J calls and the clone size are those of that table, but D and trimming were determined from the DNA. The sample records approximately 220,000 clones, about nine tenths being singletons. This rearrangement joins TRBV2 to TRBJ1-2; the match to TRBD1 covers 8 bases. The clonotype originates from a man in his forties or fifties with acute or convalescent COVID-19. Source material: peripheral blood. The CDR3 spells CASQNLDRAYGYTF. In DNA, the CDR3 is TGTGCCAGCCAGAACTTGGACAGGGCCTATGGCTACACCTTC.